Shown below are 14 T cell receptor beta chains from a single sample sequenced in a study of OX40 agonist ivuxolimab in advanced cancers. Assay used: immunoSEQ multiplex PCR; TCRdb lists only in-frame clones, some missing. The sample yields 80,000 or so clones, 85% to 95% seen once. The sequenced sample was CD4+ or CD8+ T cells sorted from blood, obtained in a trial of the OX40 agonist ivuxolimab. All receptors come from an adult with an advanced solid tumor such as melanoma, head and neck, liver or kidney cancer.

The chain recombines TRBV29-1 with TRBJ1-1; tentatively, D is TRBD1 (5 bases). Germline CDR1 SQVTM, CDR2 ANQGSEA. The length of the CDR3 is 11 residues. The CDR3 sequence is CTLQGTTEAFF. CDR3 sequence (DNA): TGCACCCTCCAGGGTACCACTGAAGCTTTCTTT.

This chain connects TRBV9 to TRBJ2-2; D may be TRBD1 or TRBD2 (5 bases each). V lost 4 bases and J 0 bases, leaving 16 bases between the germline ends. CDR1 and CDR2 (germline): SGDLS, YYNGEE. The CDR3 covers 17 residues. The CDR3 nucleotides are TGTGCCAGCAGCCCGACCTTGGGGGTGACGAACACCGGGGAGCTGTTTTTT. Amino acid sequence: CASSPTLGVTNTGELFF.

V usage is TRBV23-1 and J usage is TRBJ2-7; D is uncertain. TRBV23-1 is an ORF; its function is uncertain. Trimming took off 11 bases at V and 12 bases at J, with 17 bases between the two ends. The CDR3 extends over 10 amino acids. The CDR3 DNA is TGCGCCCACAAGGCCGAGCCTTTGTACTTC. Its translation is CAHKAEPLYF.

The rearrangement uses TRBV19 and TRBJ1-1; D is undetermined. V dropped 4 bases and J dropped 0 bases, with 9 bases sitting between them. CDR3 size: 14 residues. Germline V gives CDR1 LNHDA, CDR2 SQIVND (reference sequence). In DNA form, the CDR3 reads TGTGCCAGTAGTAATACCTACATGAACACTGAAGCTTTCTTT. This gives the protein CASSNTYMNTEAFF.

The chain couples TRBV10-3 to TRBJ1-4, with D tentatively TRBD1 (5 bases). Germline CDR1 ENHRY, CDR2 SYGVKD. This CDR3 has 12 residues. V was trimmed by 11 bases and J by 8 bases, leaving 15 bases between them. As DNA, the CDR3 is TGTGCCCACTCGCAGGGTGGGGAAAAACTGTTTTTT. Protein: CAHSQGGEKLFF.

This sequence joins TRBV6-5 and TRBJ1-4; TRBD1 might be the D (6 bases). There are 15 residues in the CDR3. Germline CDR1 reads MNHEY; CDR2 reads SVGAGI. Trimming left V 4 bases short and J 0 bases short, with 9 bases between. The CDR3 spells CASSFRDTTNEKLFF. The CDR3, as DNA: TGTGCCAGCAGTTTCCGGGACACAACTAATGAAAAACTGTTTTTT.

The rearrangement uses TRBV4-3 and TRBJ2-5; D assignment may be TRBD1 or TRBD2 (5 bases each). This CDR3 spans 15 amino acids. The germline gives CDR1 LGHNA, CDR2 YSLEER. V lost 1 base to trimming and J lost 5 bases, with 14 bases between them. The CDR3 here is CASSQGSGTGETQYF. Written as DNA, the CDR3 is TGCGCCAGCAGCCAAGGGTCCGGGACGGGTGAGACCCAGTACTTC.

J is TRBJ1-1 and V is TRBV19; TRBD1 might be the D (6 bases). Per germline, CDR1 LNHDA and CDR2 SQIVND (reference sequence). CDR3 length: 15 amino acids. Trimming took 2 bases from V and 1 from J, leaving 11 bases between them. In nucleotides, the CDR3 is TGTGCCAGTAGTATACAGGGGCCGGGGAACACTGAAGCTTTCTTT. It is translated as CASSIQGPGNTEAFF.

This chain uses TRBV18 with TRBJ2-5; 12 nucleotides align to TRBD2. Unmatched junction bases numbered 7, after V lost 4 bases and J lost 1 base. This CDR3 region has 17 residues. Germline CDR1 reads KGHSH; CDR2 reads LQKENI. CDR3 sequence: CASSRLATSGGQETQYF. CDR3 nucleotide sequence: TGTGCCAGCTCACGTTTGGCGACTAGCGGGGGCCAAGAGACCCAGTACTTC. Combining the CDR3 with reference TRBV18 and TRBJ2-5 gives the whole variable domain NAGVMQNPRHLVRRRGQEARLRCSPMKGHSHVYWYRQLPEEGLKFMVYLQKENIIDESGMPKERFSAEFPKEGPSILRIQQVVRGDSAAYFCASSRLATSGGQETQYFGPGTRLLVL.

This chain uses TRBV10-3 with TRBJ1-6; TRBD1 matches at 8 bases. The junction had 4 bases not matched to a gene; V was cut back by 2 bases and J by 7 bases. The CDR3 is 15 residues long. Germline loops: CDR1 ENHRY, CDR2 SYGVKD. The DNA of the CDR3 is TGTGCCATCAGTGAGGCAGGGGGCAGGAATTCACCCCTCCACTTT. Protein: CAISEAGGRNSPLHF.

This chain uses TRBV4-3 with TRBJ1-6; D gene uncertain. This CDR3 comprises 15 residues. CDR1 is LGHNA and CDR2 is YSLEER in the germline V gene. Trimming took off 4 bases at V and 0 bases at J, with 7 bases between the two ends. The CDR3 DNA reads as TGCGCCAGCAGCCTACAGAGCTCCTATAATTCACCCCTCCACTTT. Translated: CASSLQSSYNSPLHF.

This chain links TRBV6-5 with TRBJ1-4, with a tentative D call TRBD1 (5 bases). Trimming stripped 0 bases from V and 5 bases from J, with 13 bases between. This CDR3 is built from 16 residues. The germline gives CDR1 MNHEY, CDR2 SVGAGI. Here the CDR3 reads CASSYSIWGRNEKLFF. The CDR3 DNA is TGTGCCAGCAGTTACTCGATTTGGGGGAGAAATGAAAAACTGTTTTTT.

The chain links TRBV5-1 to TRBJ2-2, with D uncertain. The CDR3 length is 16 residues. Germline loops: CDR1 SGHRS, CDR2 YFSETQ. Trimming stripped 0 bases from V and 1 base from J, with 10 bases between. Here the CDR3 DNA reads TGCGCCAGCAGCTTGGATCCCCCAGGGAACACCGGGGAGCTGTTTTTT. Its protein product is CASSLDPPGNTGELFF.

The rearrangement joins TRBV11-2 to TRBJ1-6; maybe TRBD1 (5 bases). V dropped 1 base and J dropped 4 bases, with 8 bases sitting between them. The CDR3 totals 15 residues. Per the germline V gene, CDR1 is SGHAT and CDR2 is FQNNGV. The CDR3 loop reads CASSLGDGYNSPLHF. CDR3 bases: TGTGCCAGCAGCTTAGGGGACGGATATAATTCACCCCTCCACTTT.